This T cell receptor (beta chain) was captured by sequencing in a study of control samples from healthy donors and cancer patients. Sequenced by immunoSEQ multiplex PCR; TCRdb stores in-frame clones only, minus some. The table lists about 83,000 clones, about nine tenths of them singletons. CDR3 length equals 15 residues. The germline V gene encodes CDR1 SGHRS and CDR2 YFSETQ. The junction had 3 bases not matched to a gene; V was cut back by 1 base and J by 3 bases. In this sample, this clone turned up once. Sequenced input: blood. The chain has TRBV5-1 and TRBJ2-2; 7 nucleotides line up with TRBD2. The source of this sequence is a man aged 30 to 39 in good health. The CDR3 is CASSLLAGDTGELFF. In DNA form, the CDR3 reads TGCGCCAGCAGCTTGCTCGCGGGAGACACCGGGGAGCTGTTTTTT.